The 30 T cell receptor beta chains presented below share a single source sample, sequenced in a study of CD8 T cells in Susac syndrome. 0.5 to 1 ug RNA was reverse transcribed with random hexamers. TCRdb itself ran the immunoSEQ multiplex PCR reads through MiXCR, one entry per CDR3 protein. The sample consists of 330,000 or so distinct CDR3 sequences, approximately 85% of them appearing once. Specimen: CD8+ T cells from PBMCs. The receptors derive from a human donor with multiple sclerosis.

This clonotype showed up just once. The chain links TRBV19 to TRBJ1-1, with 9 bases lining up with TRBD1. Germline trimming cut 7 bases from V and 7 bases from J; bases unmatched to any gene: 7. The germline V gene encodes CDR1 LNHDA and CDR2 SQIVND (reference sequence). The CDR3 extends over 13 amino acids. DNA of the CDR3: TGTGCCAGTACCACAGGGGGCTCGAATGAAGCTTTCTTT. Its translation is CASTTGGSNEAFF.

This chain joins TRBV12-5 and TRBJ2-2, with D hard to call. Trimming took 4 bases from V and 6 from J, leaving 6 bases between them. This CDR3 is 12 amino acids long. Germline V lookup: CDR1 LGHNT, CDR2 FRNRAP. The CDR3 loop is CASGSLAGELFF. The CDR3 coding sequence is TGTGCTAGTGGTTCCTTGGCCGGGGAGCTGTTTTTT.

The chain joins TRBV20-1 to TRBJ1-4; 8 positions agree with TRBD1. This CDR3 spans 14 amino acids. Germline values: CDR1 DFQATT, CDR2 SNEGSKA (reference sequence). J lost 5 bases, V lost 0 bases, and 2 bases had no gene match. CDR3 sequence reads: CSARDGTGNEKLFF. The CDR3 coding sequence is TGCAGTGCTAGAGATGGGACAGGAAATGAAAAACTGTTTTTT.

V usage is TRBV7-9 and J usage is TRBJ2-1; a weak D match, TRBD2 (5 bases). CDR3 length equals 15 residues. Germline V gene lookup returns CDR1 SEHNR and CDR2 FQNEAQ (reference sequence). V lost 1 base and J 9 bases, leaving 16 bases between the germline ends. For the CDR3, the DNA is TGTGCCAGCAGCTTAGAGTTAGCGCCTCAGCTTGAGCAGTTCTTC. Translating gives CASSLELAPQLEQFF.

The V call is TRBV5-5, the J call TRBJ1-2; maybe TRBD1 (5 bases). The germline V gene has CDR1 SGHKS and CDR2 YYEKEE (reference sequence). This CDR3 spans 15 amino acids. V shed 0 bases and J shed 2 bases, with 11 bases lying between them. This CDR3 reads CASSLDTGGNYGYTF. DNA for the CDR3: TGTGCCAGCAGCTTGGATACCGGGGGGAACTATGGCTACACCTTC.

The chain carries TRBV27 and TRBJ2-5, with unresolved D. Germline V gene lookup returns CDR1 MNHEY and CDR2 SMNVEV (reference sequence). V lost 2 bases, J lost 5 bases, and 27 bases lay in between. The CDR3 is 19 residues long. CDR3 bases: TGTGCCAGCAGTTTAATCCCGTTTTGGCTGGGCCAAGGGCGGGAGACCCAGTACTTC. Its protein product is CASSLIPFWLGQGRETQYF.

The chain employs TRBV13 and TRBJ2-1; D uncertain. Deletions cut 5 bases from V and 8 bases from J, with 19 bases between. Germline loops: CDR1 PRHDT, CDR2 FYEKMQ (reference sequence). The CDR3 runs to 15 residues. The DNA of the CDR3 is TGTGCCAGCAGCCCCTCCGAGGAGAAAGGCGATGAGCAGTTCTTC. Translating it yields CASSPSEEKGDEQFF.

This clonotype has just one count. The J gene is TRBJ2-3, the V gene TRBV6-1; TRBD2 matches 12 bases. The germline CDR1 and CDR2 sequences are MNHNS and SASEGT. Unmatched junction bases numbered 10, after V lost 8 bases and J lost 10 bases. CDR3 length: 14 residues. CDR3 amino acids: CASFGLAGGGAQYF. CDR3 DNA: TGTGCCAGCTTCGGGCTAGCGGGAGGGGGCGCGCAGTATTTT.

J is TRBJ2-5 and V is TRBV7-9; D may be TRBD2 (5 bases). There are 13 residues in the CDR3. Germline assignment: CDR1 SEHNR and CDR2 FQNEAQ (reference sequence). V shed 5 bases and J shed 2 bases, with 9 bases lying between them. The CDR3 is CASSRGSQETQYF. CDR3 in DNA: TGTGCCAGCAGCCGTGGGAGTCAAGAGACCCAGTACTTC.

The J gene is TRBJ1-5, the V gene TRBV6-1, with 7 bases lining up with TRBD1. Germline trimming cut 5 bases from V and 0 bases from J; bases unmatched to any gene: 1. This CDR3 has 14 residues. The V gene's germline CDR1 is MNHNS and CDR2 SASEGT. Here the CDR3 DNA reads TGTGCCAGCAGTCGGGACAGTAGCAATCAGCCCCAGCATTTT. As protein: CASSRDSSNQPQHF.

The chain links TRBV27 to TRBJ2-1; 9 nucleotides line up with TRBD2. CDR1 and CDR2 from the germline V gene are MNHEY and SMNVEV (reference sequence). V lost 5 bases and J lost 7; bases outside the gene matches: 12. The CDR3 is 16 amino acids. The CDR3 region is CASSPAWAGGQNEQFF. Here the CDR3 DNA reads TGTGCCAGCAGTCCCGCCTGGGCGGGAGGGCAGAATGAGCAGTTCTTC.

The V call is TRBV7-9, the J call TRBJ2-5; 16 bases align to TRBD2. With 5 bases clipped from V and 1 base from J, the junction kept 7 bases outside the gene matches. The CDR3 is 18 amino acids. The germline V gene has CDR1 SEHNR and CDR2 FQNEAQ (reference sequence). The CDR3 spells CASSPSGTSGRAQETQYF. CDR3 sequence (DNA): TGTGCCAGCAGCCCCTCCGGGACTAGCGGGAGGGCCCAAGAGACCCAGTACTTC.

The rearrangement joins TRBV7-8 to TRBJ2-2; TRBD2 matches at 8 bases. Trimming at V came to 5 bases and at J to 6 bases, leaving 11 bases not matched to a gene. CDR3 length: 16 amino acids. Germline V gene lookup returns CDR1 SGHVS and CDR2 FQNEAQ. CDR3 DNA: TGTGCCAGCAGCCACTACAGCGGGAGTCTCTCCGGGGAGCTGTTTTTT. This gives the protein CASSHYSGSLSGELFF.

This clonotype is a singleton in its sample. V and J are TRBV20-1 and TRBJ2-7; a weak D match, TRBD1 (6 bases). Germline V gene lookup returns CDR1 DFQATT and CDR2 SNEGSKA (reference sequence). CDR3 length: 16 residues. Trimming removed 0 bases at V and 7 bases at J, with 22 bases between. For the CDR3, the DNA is TGCAGTGCTAGAGATCGGACAGCCTTACCCAGCTATGAGCAGTACTTC. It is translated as CSARDRTALPSYEQYF.

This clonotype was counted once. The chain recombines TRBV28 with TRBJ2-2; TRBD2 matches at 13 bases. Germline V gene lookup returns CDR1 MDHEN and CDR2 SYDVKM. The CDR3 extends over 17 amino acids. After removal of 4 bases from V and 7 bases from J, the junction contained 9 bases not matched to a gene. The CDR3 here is CASSSGLAGMDGGELFF. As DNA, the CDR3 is TGTGCCAGCAGTTCGGGACTAGCGGGAATGGATGGCGGGGAGCTGTTTTTT.

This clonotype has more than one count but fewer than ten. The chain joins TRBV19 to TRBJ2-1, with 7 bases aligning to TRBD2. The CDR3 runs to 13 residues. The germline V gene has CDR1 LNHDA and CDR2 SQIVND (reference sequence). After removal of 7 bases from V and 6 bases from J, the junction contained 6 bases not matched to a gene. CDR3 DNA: TGTGCCAGTACTGGCGGGAGCAGCAATGAGCAGTTCTTC. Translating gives CASTGGSSNEQFF.

The CDR3 protein is CASRATSVSYNEQFF. The CDR3 DNA follows: TGTGCCAGCAGAGCGACTAGCGTTTCCTACAATGAGCAGTTCTTC. The rearrangement links TRBV5-4 to TRBJ2-1; 8 nucleotides agree with TRBD2. V shed 5 bases and J 1 base; nucleotides not matched to a gene: 5. Germline CDR1 and CDR2: SGHNT and YYREEE (reference sequence). The CDR3 loop spans 15 amino acids.

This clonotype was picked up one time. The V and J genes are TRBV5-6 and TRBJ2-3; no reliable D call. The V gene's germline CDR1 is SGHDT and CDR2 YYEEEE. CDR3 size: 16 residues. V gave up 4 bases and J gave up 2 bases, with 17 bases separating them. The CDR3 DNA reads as TGTGCCAGCAGCCTCTCAGCGATTCCCCCCACAGATACGCAGTATTTT. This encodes CASSLSAIPPTDTQYF.

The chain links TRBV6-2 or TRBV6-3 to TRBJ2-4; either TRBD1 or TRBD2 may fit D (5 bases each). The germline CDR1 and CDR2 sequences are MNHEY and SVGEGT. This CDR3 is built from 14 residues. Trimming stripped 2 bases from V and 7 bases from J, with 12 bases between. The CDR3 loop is CASSYGTFLNIQYF. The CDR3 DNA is TGTGCCAGCAGTTACGGGACGTTTCTGAACATTCAGTACTTC.

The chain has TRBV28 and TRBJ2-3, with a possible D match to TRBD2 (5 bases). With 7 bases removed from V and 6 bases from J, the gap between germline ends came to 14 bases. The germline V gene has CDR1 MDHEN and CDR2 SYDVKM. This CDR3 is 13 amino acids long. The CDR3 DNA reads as TGTGCCAGCACCGGAGGAGCCTGGGATACGCAGTATTTT. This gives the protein CASTGGAWDTQYF. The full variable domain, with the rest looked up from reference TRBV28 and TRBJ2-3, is DVKVTQSSRYLVKRTGEKVFLECVQDMDHENMFWYRQDPGLGLRLIYFSYDVKMKEKGDIPEGYSVSREKKERFSLILESASTNQTSMYLCASTGGAWDTQYFGPGTRLTVL.

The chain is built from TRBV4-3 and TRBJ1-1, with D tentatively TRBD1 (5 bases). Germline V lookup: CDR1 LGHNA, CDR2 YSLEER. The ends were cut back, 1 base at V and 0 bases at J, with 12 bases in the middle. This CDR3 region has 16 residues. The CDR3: CASSQGLGVMNTEAFF. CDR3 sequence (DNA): TGCGCCAGCAGCCAAGGTTTAGGGGTAATGAACACTGAAGCTTTCTTT.

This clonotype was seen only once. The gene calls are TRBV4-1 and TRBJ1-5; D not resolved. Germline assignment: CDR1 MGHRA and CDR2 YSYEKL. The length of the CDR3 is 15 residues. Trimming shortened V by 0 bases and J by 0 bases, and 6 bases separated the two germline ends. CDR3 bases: TGCGCCAGCAGCCAAGATGACGGTAGCAATCAGCCCCAGCATTTT. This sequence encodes CASSQDDGSNQPQHF.

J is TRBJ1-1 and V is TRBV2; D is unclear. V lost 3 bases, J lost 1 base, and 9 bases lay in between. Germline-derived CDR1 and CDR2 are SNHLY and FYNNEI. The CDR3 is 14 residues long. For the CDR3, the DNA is TGTGCCAGCAGTGACCCGGGTGGGAACACTGAAGCTTTCTTT. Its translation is CASSDPGGNTEAFF.

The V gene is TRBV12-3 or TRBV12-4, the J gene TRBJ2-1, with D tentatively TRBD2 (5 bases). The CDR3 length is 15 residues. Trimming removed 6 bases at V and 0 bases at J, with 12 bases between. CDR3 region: CASSRRASSYNEQFF. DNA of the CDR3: TGTGCCAGCAGCCGGCGGGCCAGCTCCTACAATGAGCAGTTCTTC.

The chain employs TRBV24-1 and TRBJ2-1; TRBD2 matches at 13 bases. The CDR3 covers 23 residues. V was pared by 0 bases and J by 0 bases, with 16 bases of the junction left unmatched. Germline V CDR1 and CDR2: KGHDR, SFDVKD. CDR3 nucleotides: TGTGCCACCAGTGATTTGGGACTAGCGGGAGCTCCACCGCGTAAAAGCTCCTACAATGAGCAGTTCTTC. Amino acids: CATSDLGLAGAPPRKSSYNEQFF.

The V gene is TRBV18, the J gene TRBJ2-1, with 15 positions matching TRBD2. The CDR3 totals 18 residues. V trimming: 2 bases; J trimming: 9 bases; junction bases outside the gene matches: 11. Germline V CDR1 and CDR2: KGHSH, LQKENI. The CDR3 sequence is CASSPGTSGRPAVCEQFF. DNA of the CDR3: TGTGCCAGCTCACCAGGGACTAGCGGGAGGCCGGCGGTGTGTGAGCAGTTCTTC.

The CDR3 sequence is CAWSALGPPDTQYF. Here the CDR3 DNA reads TGTGCCTGGAGTGCCTTGGGGCCGCCCGATACGCAGTATTTT. The V call is TRBV30, the J call TRBJ2-3, with a tentative D call TRBD1 (5 bases). This CDR3 contains 14 residues. Looked up from germline, CDR1 is GTSNPN and CDR2 is SVGIG (reference sequence). The V gene lost 1 base and the J gene lost 6 bases, with 14 bases spanning the gap.

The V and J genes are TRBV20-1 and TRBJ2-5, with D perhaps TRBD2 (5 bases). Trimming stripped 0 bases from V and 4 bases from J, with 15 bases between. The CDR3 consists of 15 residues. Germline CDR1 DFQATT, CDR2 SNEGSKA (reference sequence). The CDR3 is CSARDGGSGRETQYF. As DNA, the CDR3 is TGCAGTGCTAGAGATGGAGGAAGTGGAAGAGAGACCCAGTACTTC.

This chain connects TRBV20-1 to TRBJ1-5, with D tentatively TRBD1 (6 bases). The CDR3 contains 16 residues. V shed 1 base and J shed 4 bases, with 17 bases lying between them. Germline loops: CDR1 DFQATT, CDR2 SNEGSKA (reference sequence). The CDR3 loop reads CSARVTTGHSNQPQHF. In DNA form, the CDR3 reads TGCAGTGCTAGAGTCACTACAGGGCACAGTAATCAGCCCCAGCATTTT.

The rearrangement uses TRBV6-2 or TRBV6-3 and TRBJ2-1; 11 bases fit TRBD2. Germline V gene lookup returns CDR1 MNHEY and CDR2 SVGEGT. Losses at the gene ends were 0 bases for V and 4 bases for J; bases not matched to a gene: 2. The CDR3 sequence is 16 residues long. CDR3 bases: TGTGCCAGCAGTTACTCGATAGCGGGGGGGTACAATGAGCAGTTCTTC. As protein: CASSYSIAGGYNEQFF.